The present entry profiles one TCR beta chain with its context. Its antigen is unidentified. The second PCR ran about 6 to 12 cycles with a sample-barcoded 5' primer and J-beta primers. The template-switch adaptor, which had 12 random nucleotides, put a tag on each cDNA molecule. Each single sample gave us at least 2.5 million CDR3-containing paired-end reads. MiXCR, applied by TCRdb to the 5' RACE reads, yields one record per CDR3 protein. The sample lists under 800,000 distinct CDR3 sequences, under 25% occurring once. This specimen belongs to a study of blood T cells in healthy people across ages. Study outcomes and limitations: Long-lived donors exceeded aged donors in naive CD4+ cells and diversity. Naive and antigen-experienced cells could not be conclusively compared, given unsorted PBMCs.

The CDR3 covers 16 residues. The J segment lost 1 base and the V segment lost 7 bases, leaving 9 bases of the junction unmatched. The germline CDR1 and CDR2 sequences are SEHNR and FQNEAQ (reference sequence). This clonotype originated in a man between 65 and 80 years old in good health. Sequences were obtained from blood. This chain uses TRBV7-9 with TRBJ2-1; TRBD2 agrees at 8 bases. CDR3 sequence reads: CASIGGGLRSYNEQFF. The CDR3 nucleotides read TGTGCCAGCATCGGGGGGGGACTGAGGTCCTACAATGAGCAGTTCTTC.